This T cell receptor (beta chain) was observed in a study of T cell responses to AZD1222 COVID-19 vaccine. Study as a whole: Second-dose recipients at about 4 or about 12 weeks were treated as one pooled group.

Only in-frame clones appear in the TCRdb table, and some are missing; sequencing was by immunoSEQ multiplex PCR. The sample carries some 150,000 clones, approximately 88% recorded once. V lost 1 base, J lost 5 bases, and 10 bases stayed unmatched. Per the germline V gene, CDR1 is LGHDT and CDR2 is YNNKEL (reference sequence). This CDR3 is built from 16 residues. Specimen: peripheral blood, collected on day 0 of AZD1222 vaccination. The chain is built from TRBV3-1 (or the pseudogene TRBV3-2) and TRBJ1-1; TRBD1 matches at 7 bases. This clonotype was obtained from an adult in good health. The CDR3 region is CASSQGPQGRGTEAFF. In DNA, the CDR3 is TGTGCCAGCAGCCAAGGCCCACAGGGGAGGGGGACTGAAGCTTTCTTT.